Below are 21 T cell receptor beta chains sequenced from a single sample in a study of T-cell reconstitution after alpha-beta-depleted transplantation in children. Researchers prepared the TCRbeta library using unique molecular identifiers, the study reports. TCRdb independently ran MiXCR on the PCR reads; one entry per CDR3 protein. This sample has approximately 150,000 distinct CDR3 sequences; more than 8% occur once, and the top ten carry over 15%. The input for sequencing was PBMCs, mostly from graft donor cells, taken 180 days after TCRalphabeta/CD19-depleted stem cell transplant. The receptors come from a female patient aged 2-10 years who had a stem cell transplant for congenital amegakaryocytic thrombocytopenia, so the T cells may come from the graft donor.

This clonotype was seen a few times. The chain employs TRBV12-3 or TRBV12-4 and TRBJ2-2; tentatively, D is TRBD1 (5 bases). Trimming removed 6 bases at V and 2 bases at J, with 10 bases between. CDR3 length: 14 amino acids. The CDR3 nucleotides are TGTGCCAGCAGCCTTAGGGGAAACACCGGGGAGCTGTTTTTT. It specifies CASSLRGNTGELFF.

CDR3 region: CASSQTSNYEQYF. The CDR3 DNA sequence: TGTGCCAGCAGCCAGACTAGCAACTACGAGCAGTACTTC. The V gene is TRBV6-2 or TRBV6-3, the J gene TRBJ2-7; 7 bases match TRBD2. V shed 6 bases and J 3 bases; nucleotides not matched to a gene: 5. The germline CDR1 and CDR2 sequences are MNHEY and SVGEGT. CDR3 size: 13 residues.

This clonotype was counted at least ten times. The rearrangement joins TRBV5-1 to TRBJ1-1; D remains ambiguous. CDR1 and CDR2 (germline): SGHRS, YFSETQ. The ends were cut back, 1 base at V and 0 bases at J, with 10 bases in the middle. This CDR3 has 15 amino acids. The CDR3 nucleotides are TGCGCCAGCAGCTTGAGATCGGGGTTGAACACTGAAGCTTTCTTT. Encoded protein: CASSLRSGLNTEAFF.

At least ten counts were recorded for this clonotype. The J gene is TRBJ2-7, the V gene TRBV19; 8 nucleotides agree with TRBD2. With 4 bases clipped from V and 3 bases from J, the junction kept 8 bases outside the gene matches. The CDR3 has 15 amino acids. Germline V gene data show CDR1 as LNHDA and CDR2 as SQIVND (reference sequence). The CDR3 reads CASSTGLANDYEQYF. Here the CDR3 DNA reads TGTGCCAGTAGTACCGGACTAGCTAACGACTACGAGCAGTACTTC.

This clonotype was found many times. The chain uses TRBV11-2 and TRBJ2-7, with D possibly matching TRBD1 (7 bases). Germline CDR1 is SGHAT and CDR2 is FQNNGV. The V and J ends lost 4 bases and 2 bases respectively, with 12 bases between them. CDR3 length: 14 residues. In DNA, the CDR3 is TGTGCCAGCAGCTCGACAGGGAGGACCTACGAGCAGTACTTC. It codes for CASSSTGRTYEQYF.

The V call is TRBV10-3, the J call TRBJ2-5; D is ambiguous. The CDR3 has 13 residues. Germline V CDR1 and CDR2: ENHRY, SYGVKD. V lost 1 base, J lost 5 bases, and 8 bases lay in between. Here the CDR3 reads CAISELLGETQYF. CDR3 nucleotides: TGTGCCATCAGTGAGTTGCTGGGGGAGACCCAGTACTTC.

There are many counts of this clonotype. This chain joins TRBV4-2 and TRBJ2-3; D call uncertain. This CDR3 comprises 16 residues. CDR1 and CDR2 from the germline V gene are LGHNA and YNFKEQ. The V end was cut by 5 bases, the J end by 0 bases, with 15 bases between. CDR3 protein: CASSRSGGRSTDTQYF. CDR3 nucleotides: TGTGCCAGCAGCAGATCTGGCGGAAGGAGCACAGATACGCAGTATTTT.

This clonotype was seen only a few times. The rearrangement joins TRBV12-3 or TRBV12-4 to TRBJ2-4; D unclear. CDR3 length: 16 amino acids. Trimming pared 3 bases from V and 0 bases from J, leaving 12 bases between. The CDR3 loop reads CASSFGLILAKNIQYF. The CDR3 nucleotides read TGTGCCAGCAGTTTCGGGCTGATACTAGCCAAAAACATTCAGTACTTC.

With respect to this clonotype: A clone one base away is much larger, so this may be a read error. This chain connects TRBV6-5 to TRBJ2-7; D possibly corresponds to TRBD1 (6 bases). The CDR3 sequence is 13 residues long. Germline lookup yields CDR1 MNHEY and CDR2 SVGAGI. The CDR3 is CSSSYFEQGEQYF. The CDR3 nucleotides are TGTTCCAGCAGTTATTTCGAACAGGGTGAGCAGTACTTC.

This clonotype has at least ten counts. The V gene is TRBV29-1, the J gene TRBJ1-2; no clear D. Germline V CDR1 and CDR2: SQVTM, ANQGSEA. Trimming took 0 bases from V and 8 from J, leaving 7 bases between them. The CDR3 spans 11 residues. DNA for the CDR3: TGCAGCGTTGAAGAAGCTAGCGGCTACACCTTC. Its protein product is CSVEEASGYTF.

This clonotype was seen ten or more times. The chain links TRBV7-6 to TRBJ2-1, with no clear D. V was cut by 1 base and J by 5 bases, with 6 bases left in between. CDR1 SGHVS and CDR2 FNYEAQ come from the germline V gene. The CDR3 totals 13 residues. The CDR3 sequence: CASSLVRHNEQFF. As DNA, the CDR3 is TGTGCCAGCAGCTTAGTGCGGCACAATGAGCAGTTCTTC.

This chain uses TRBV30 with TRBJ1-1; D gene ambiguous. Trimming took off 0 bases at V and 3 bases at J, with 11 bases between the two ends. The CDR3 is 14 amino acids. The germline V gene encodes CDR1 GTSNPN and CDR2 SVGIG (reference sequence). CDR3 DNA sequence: TGTGCCTGGAGTGTACGGCGGAGAGACACTGAAGCTTTCTTT. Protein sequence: CAWSVRRRDTEAFF.

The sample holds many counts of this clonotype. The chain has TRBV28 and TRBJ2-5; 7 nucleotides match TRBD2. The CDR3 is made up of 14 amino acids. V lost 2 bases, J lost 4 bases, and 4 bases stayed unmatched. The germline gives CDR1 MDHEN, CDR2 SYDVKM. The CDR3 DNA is TGTGCCAGCAGTTTACGGGGGGTTGGAGAGACCCAGTACTTC. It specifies CASSLRGVGETQYF.

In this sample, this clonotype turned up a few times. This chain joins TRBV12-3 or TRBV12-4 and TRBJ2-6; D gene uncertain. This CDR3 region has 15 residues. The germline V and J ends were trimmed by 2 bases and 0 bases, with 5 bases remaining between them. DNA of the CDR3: TGTGCCAGCAGTTTAAAAGGCTCTGGGGCCAACGTCCTGACTTTC. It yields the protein CASSLKGSGANVLTF.

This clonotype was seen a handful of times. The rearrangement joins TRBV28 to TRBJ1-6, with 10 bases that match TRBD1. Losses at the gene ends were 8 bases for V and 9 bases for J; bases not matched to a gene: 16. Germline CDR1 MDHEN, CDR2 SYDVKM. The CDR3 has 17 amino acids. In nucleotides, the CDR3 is TGTGCCAGCGGCCGCCGGGACAGGGGACTACGGGGTTCACCCCTCCACTTT. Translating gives CASGRRDRGLRGSPLHF.

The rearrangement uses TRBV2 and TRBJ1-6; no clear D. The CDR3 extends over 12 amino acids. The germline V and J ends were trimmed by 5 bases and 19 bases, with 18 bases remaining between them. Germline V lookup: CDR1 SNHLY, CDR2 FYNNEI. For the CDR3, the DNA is TGTGCCAGCAGTCAAACGAGGAGTAACAGTCACTTT. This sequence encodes CASSQTRSNSHF.

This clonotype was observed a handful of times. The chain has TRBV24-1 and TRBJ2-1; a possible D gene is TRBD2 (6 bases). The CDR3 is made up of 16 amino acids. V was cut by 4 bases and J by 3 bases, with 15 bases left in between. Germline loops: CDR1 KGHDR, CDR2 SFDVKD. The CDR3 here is CATSDRALGGYNEQFF. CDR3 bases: TGTGCCACCAGTGACCGCGCTTTGGGGGGCTACAATGAGCAGTTCTTC.

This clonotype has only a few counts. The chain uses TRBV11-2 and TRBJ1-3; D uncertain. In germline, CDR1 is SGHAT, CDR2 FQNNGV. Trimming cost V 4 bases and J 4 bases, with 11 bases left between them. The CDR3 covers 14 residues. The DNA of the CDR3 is TGTGCCAGCAGCTCCCTGGGGTTAGGAAACACCATATATTTT. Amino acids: CASSSLGLGNTIYF.

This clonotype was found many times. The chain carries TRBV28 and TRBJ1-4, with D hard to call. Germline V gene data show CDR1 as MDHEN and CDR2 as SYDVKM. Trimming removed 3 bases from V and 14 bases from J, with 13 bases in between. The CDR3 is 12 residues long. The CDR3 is CASSLRENRLFF. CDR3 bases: TGTGCCAGCAGTTTGAGGGAGAATAGGCTGTTTTTT.

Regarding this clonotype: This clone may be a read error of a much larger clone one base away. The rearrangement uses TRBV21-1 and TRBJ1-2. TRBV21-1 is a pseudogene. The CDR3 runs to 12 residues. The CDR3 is CASSKGGAGYTF. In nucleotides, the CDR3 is TGTGCCAGCAGCAAAGGGGGAGCTGGCTACACCTTC.

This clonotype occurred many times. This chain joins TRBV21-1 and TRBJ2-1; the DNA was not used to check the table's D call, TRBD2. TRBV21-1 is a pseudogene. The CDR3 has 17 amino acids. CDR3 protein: CASSQRKALAGIGEQFF. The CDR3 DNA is TGTGCCAGCAGCCAAAGGAAGGCGCTAGCGGGGATAGGGGAGCAGTTCTTC.